Following are 17 T cell receptor beta chains from one sample sequenced in a study of radiotherapy plus CTLA-4 blockade in lung cancer. Libraries were prepared by immunoSEQ multiplex PCR; TCRdb keeps only in-frame clonotypes and omits some of them. Of tens of thousands of clones in the sample, 83% were seen once. The input for sequencing was peripheral blood, taken from a patient treated with radiotherapy plus ipilimumab. The origin of the receptors is a human donor with non-small cell lung cancer who had stable disease on radiotherapy plus ipilimumab.

J is TRBJ1-6 and V is TRBV6-5; 8 bases match TRBD1. V trimming: 7 bases; J trimming: 14 bases; junction bases outside the gene matches: 10. This CDR3 is built from 13 residues. The germline gives CDR1 MNHEY, CDR2 SVGAGI. The CDR3 is CASKEMDRAALHF. CDR3 sequence (DNA): TGTGCCAGCAAAGAAATGGACAGGGCGGCCCTCCACTTT.

The J gene is TRBJ1-4, the V gene TRBV4-2; D is undetermined. Trimming removed 4 bases at V and 2 bases at J, with 11 bases between. Germline lookup yields CDR1 LGHNA and CDR2 YNFKEQ. CDR3 length: 15 amino acids. This chain's CDR3 is CASSREKGTNEKLFF. The CDR3 nucleotides read TGTGCCAGCAGCCGAGAAAAGGGCACTAATGAAAAACTGTTTTTT.

This clone is labeled medium-sized. This chain connects TRBV11-2 to TRBJ1-3, with D hard to call. Germline assignment: CDR1 SGHAT and CDR2 FQNNGV. This CDR3 is built from 15 residues. The germline V and J ends were trimmed by 3 bases and 0 bases, with 9 bases remaining between them. CDR3 coding DNA: TGTGCCAGCAGCTTTGGACGGAGCTCTGGAAACACCATATATTTT. Amino acids: CASSFGRSSGNTIYF.

The chain employs TRBV9 and TRBJ2-3; a weak D match, TRBD2 (6 bases). CDR1 and CDR2 from the germline V gene are SGDLS and YYNGEE. The CDR3 is made up of 15 amino acids. V was trimmed by 0 bases and J by 2 bases, leaving 10 bases between them. Here the CDR3 DNA reads TGTGCCAGCAGCGTAGACGGGAGAGACACAGATACGCAGTATTTT. It yields the protein CASSVDGRDTDTQYF. Supplemented by reference TRBV9 and TRBJ2-3, the full variable domain reads DSGVTQTPKHLITATGQRVTLRCSPRSGDLSVYWYQQSLDQGLQFLIQYYNGEERAKGNILERFSAQQFPDLHSELNLSSLELGDSALYFCASSVDGRDTDTQYFGPGTRLTVL.

The V and J genes are TRBV7-8 and TRBJ1-3; D not certain. Germline values: CDR1 SGHVS, CDR2 FQNEAQ. The CDR3 is 15 residues long. V was shortened by 0 bases and J by 1 base, with 7 bases between the two germline ends. CDR3 protein: CASSLALESGNTIYF. The DNA for the CDR3 is TGTGCCAGCAGCTTAGCTTTAGAGTCTGGAAACACCATATATTTT.

The chain uses TRBV19 and TRBJ2-1; D call uncertain. Germline loops: CDR1 LNHDA, CDR2 SQIVND (reference sequence). This CDR3 has 13 residues. Trimming took 3 bases from V and 5 from J, leaving 8 bases between them. Here the CDR3 reads CASSIGRDNEQFF. CDR3 nucleotides: TGTGCCAGTAGTATTGGGCGCGACAATGAGCAGTTCTTC.

The J gene is TRBJ2-7, the V gene TRBV5-1; TRBD1 aligns across 7 bases. Losses at the gene ends were 0 bases for V and 2 bases for J; bases not matched to a gene: 5. The V gene's germline CDR1 is SGHRS and CDR2 YFSETQ. The CDR3 spans 15 residues. This CDR3 reads CASSLERGRAYEQYF. The CDR3 DNA reads TGCGCCAGCAGCTTGGAAAGGGGGCGGGCCTACGAGCAGTACTTC.

The genes are TRBV7-9 and TRBJ1-1, with D tentatively TRBD1 (5 bases). The CDR3 is 11 amino acids. The germline V gene has CDR1 SEHNR and CDR2 FQNEAQ (reference sequence). V dropped 3 bases and J dropped 8 bases, with 7 bases sitting between them. CDR3 sequence: CASSFGAEAFF. DNA for the CDR3: TGTGCCAGCAGCTTCGGGGCCGAAGCTTTCTTT.

The rearrangement joins TRBV5-6 to TRBJ2-1; TRBD2 agrees at 8 bases. The CDR3 is 17 residues long. Germline V gene data show CDR1 as SGHDT and CDR2 as YYEEEE. With 0 bases clipped from V and 4 bases from J, the junction kept 9 bases outside the gene matches. The CDR3 sequence: CASSLAWGGGPYNEQFF. DNA of the CDR3: TGTGCCAGCAGCTTGGCCTGGGGCGGGGGGCCTTACAATGAGCAGTTCTTC. Supplemented by reference TRBV5-6 and TRBJ2-1, the full variable domain reads DAGVTQSPTHLIKTRGQQVTLRCSPKSGHDTVSWYQQALGQGPQFIFQYYEEEERQRGNFPDRFSGHQFPNYSSELNVNALLLGDSALYLCASSLAWGGGPYNEQFFGPGTRLTVL.

This clone came up a few times. The chain uses TRBV29-1 and TRBJ1-5; D remains unclear. CDR1 SQVTM and CDR2 ANQGSEA come from the germline V gene. The ends were cut back, 4 bases at V and 1 base at J, with 8 bases in the middle. The CDR3 runs to 13 residues. The CDR3 coding sequence is TGCAGCGTTGGGGGAGGGAGCAATCAGCCCCAGCATTTT. It encodes CSVGGGSNQPQHF.

The chain has TRBV5-1 and TRBJ2-3; 13 bases are a match to TRBD2. Germline loops: CDR1 SGHRS, CDR2 YFSETQ. The junction had 13 bases not matched to a gene; V was cut back by 2 bases and J by 1 base. There are 20 residues in the CDR3. CDR3 nucleotide sequence: TGCGCCAGCAGCTTAGTCTTAGGACTAGCGGGGGCCTCTGGCACAGATACGCAGTATTTT. Amino acids: CASSLVLGLAGASGTDTQYF.

The chain couples TRBV7-9 to TRBJ2-5; tentatively, D is TRBD2 (7 bases). The CDR3 contains 17 residues. The V end was cut by 1 base, the J end by 14 bases, with 29 bases between. Looked up from germline, CDR1 is SEHNR and CDR2 is FQNEAQ (reference sequence). CDR3 nucleotide sequence: TGTGCCAGCAGCTTAGTCTTCGGACTCCCGGGAGGCGGGGGCTCCTACTTC. It yields the protein CASSLVFGLPGGGGSYF.

The chain couples TRBV9 to TRBJ2-4; D perhaps matches TRBD1 (5 bases). Trimming cost V 0 bases and J 4 bases, with 8 bases left between them. This CDR3 has 14 amino acids. CDR1 and CDR2 from the germline V gene are SGDLS and YYNGEE. The DNA for the CDR3 is TGTGCCAGCAGCGTAGAGGCAGGGAAAAACATTCAGTACTTC. Amino acid sequence: CASSVEAGKNIQYF.

The chain combines TRBV6-5 with TRBJ2-7; 7 bases fit TRBD1. Germline V gives CDR1 MNHEY, CDR2 SVGAGI. The CDR3 extends over 14 amino acids. V shed 6 bases, J shed 1 base, and the junction held 6 bases outside the gene matches. The CDR3, as DNA: TGTGCCAGCAGCCCACAGGGGAAATCCTACGAGCAGTACTTC. This encodes CASSPQGKSYEQYF.

This clone was observed a single time. The gene calls are TRBV5-4 and TRBJ2-5; D is unresolved. The CDR3 is 14 residues long. CDR1 is SGHNT and CDR2 is YYREEE in the germline V gene (reference sequence). Trimming cost V 1 base and J 5 bases, with 12 bases left between them. The CDR3 sequence is CASSLSLGEETQYF. As DNA, the CDR3 is TGTGCCAGCAGCTTGAGTCTAGGAGAGGAGACCCAGTACTTC.

The chain employs TRBV5-4 and TRBJ2-2, with TRBD2 matching 9 bases. This CDR3 has 16 amino acids. V trimming: 3 bases; J trimming: 6 bases; junction bases outside the gene matches: 9. Germline CDR1 is SGHNT and CDR2 is YYREEE (reference sequence). The CDR3 DNA reads TGTGCCAGCAGCTATCGCGGGGGGGTGTTATCCGGGGAGCTGTTTTTT. Translation: CASSYRGGVLSGELFF.

The chain has TRBV11-2 and TRBJ1-3; weak D call: TRBD1 (6 bases). The germline gives CDR1 SGHAT, CDR2 FQNNGV. Trimming shortened V by 5 bases and J by 1 base, and 21 bases separated the two germline ends. This CDR3 contains 18 residues. CDR3 region: CASSVSGQGYTSGNTIYF. Written as DNA, the CDR3 is TGTGCCAGCAGCGTCTCGGGGCAGGGGTATACTTCTGGAAACACCATATATTTT.